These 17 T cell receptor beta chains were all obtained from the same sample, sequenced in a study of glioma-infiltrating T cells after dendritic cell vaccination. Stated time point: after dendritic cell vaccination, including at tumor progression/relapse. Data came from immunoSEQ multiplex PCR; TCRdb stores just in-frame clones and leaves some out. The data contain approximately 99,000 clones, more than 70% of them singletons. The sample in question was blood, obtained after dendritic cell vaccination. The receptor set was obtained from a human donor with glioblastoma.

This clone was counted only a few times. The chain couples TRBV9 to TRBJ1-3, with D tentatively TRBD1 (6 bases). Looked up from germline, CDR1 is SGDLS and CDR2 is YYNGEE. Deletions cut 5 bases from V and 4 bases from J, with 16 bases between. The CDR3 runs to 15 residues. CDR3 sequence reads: CASSTGTLGGNTIYF. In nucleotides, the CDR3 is TGTGCCAGCAGTACAGGGACCCTTGGGGGAAACACCATATATTTT.

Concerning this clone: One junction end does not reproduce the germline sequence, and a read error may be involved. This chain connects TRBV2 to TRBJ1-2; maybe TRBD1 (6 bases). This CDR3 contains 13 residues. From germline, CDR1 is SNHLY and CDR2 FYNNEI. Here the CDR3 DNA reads TGTGCCACCAAACCGGGACACGCTGCCGGATTTGCCTTC. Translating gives CATKPGHAAGFAF.

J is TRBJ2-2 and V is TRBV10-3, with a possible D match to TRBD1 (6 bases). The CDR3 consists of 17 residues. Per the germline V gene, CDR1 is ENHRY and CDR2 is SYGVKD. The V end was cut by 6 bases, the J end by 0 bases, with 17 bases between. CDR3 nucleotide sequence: TGTGCCATCAGCACTATTGCGACAGGACCGAACACCGGGGAGCTGTTTTTT. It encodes CAISTIATGPNTGELFF.

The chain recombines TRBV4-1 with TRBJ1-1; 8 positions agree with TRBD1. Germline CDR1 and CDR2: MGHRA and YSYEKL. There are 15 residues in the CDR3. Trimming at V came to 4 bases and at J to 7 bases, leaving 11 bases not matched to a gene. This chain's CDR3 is CASSLQDRAMGEAFF. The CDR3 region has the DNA TGCGCCAGCAGCCTCCAGGACAGGGCTATGGGTGAAGCTTTCTTT.

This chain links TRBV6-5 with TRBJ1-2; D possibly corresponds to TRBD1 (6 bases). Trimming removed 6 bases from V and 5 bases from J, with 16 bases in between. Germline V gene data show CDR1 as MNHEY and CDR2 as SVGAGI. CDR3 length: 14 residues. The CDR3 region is CASRATGPSYGYTF. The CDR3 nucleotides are TGTGCCAGCAGAGCAACAGGGCCCTCTTATGGCTACACCTTC.

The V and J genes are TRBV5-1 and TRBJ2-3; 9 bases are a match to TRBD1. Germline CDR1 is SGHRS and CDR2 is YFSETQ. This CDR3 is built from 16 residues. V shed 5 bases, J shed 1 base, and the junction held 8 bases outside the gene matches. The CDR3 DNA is TGCGCCAGCAGGGCGGGACAGGGAATTGGCACAGATACGCAGTATTTT. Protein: CASRAGQGIGTDTQYF.

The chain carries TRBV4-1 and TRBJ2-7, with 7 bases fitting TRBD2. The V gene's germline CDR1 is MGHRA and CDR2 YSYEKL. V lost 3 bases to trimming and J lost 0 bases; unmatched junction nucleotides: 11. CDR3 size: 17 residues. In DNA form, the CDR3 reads TGCGCCAGCAGCCAGACAGAAGCCGGGACTAACTCCTACGAGCAGTACTTC. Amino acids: CASSQTEAGTNSYEQYF.

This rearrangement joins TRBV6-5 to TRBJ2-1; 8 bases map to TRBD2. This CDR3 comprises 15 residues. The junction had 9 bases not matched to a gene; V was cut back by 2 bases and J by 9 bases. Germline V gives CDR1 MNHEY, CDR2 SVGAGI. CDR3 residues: CASSYRISGEGEQFF. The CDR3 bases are TGTGCCAGCAGTTACCGGATTAGCGGGGAAGGTGAGCAGTTCTTC.

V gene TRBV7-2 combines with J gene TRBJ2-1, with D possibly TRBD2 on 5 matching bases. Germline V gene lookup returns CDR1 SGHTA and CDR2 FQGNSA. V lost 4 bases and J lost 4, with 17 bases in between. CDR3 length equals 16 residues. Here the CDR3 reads CASSYGPSGAYNEQFF. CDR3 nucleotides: TGTGCCAGCAGCTACGGGCCGAGCGGAGCGTACAATGAGCAGTTCTTC. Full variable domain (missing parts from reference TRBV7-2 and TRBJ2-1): GAGVSQSPSNKVTEKGKDVELRCDPISGHTALYWYRQSLGQGLEFLIYFQGNSAPDKSGLPSDRFSAERTGGSVSTLTIQRTQQEDSAVYLCASSYGPSGAYNEQFFGPGTRLTVL.

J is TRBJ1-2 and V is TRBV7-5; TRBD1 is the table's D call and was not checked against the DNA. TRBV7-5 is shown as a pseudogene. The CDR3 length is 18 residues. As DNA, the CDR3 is TGTGCCAGAAGCTTCACTAGTAGGGGGACAGAGAGACCCTATGGCTACACCTTC. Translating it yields CARSFTSRGTERPYGYTF.

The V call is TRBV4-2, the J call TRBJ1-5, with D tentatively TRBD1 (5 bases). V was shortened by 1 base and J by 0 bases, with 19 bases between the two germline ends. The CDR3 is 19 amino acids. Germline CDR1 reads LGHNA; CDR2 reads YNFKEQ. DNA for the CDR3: TGTGCCAGCAGCCAAGTAAAGCAGGGTAGATTTAATAGCAATCAGCCCCAGCATTTT. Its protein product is CASSQVKQGRFNSNQPQHF.

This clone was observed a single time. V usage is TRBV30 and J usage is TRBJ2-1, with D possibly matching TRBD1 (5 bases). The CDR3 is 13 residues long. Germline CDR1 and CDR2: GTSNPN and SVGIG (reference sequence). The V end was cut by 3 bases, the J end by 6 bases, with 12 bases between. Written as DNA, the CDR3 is TGTGCCTGGAGAGACCAGGGCCGCAATGAGCAGTTCTTC. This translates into CAWRDQGRNEQFF.

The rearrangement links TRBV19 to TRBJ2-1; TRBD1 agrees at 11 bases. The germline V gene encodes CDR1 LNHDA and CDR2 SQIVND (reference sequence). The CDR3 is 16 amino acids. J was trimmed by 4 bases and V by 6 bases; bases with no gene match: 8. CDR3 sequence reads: CASRPLDRGLYNEQFF. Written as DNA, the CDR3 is TGTGCCAGTAGACCCTTGGACAGGGGGCTTTACAATGAGCAGTTCTTC.

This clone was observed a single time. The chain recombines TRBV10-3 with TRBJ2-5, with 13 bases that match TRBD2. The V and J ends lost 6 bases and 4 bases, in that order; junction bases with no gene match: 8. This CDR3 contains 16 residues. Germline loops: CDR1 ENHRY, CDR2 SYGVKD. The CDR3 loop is CAISPTSGGLGETQYF. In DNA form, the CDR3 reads TGTGCCATCAGCCCGACTAGCGGGGGGTTAGGAGAGACCCAGTACTTC.

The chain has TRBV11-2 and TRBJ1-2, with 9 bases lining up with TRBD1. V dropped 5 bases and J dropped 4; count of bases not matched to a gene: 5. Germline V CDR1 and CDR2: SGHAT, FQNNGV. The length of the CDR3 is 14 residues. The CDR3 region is CASSTQGASYGYTF. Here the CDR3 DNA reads TGTGCCAGCAGCACACAGGGGGCTTCCTATGGCTACACCTTC. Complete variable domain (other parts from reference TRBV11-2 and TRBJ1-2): EAGVAQSPRYKIIEKRQSVAFWCNPISGHATLYWYQQILGQGPKLLIQFQNNGVVDDSQLPKDRFSAERLKGVDSTLKIQPAKLEDSAVYLCASSTQGASYGYTFGSGTRLTVV.

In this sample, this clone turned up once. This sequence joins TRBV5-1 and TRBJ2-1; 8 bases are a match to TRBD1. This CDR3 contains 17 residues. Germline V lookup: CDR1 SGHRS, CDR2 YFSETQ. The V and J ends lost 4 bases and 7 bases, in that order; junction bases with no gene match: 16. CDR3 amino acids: CASSPRVSGQVRNEQFF. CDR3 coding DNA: TGCGCCAGCAGCCCGAGAGTGTCGGGACAGGTACGGAATGAGCAGTTCTTC. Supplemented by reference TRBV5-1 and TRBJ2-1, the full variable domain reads KAGVTQTPRYLIKTRGQQVTLSCSPISGHRSVSWYQQTPGQGLQFLFEYFSETQRNKGNFPGRFSGRQFSNSRSEMNVSTLELGDSALYLCASSPRVSGQVRNEQFFGPGTRLTVL.

This CDR3 reads CASRKQGGNTEAFF. The CDR3 DNA reads TGTGCCAGCAGGAAACAGGGGGGGAACACTGAAGCTTTCTTT. V gene TRBV27 combines with J gene TRBJ1-1, with 8 nucleotides matching TRBD1. In germline, CDR1 is MNHEY, CDR2 SMNVEV (reference sequence). CDR3 length: 14 amino acids. The V and J ends lost 6 bases and 1 base, in that order; junction bases with no gene match: 4.